This T cell receptor (beta chain) was found in a study of blood T cell repertoires in COVID-19. For the study at large: Samples came from the United States, Italy and Spain, spanning acute and convalescent COVID-19. PBMCs, B-cell-depleted T cells, or T cells were the source of the cDNA or gDNA that made up the material.

As originally analysed: Cell counts per sample came from amplifying reference gene primers. Sequencing used immunoSEQ multiplex PCR; TCRdb keeps in-frame clones, though not all of them. V, J and clone size are taken as reported in that table, and D and trimming were inferred from the DNA itself. Among a few hundred thousand clones listed, 80% to 85% were seen once. J was trimmed by 8 bases and V by 0 bases; bases with no gene match: 4. Germline-derived CDR1 and CDR2 are SGHKS and YYEKEE (reference sequence). The CDR3 is 15 residues long. The TCR sequence derives from a human donor in a cohort sampled during active COVID-19. The chain carries TRBV5-5 and TRBJ1-4; TRBD1 matches at 10 bases. Sequenced input: peripheral blood. The CDR3 reads CASSLEDRGDEKLFF. In DNA, the CDR3 is TGTGCCAGCAGCTTGGAGGACAGGGGGGACGAAAAACTGTTTTTT.